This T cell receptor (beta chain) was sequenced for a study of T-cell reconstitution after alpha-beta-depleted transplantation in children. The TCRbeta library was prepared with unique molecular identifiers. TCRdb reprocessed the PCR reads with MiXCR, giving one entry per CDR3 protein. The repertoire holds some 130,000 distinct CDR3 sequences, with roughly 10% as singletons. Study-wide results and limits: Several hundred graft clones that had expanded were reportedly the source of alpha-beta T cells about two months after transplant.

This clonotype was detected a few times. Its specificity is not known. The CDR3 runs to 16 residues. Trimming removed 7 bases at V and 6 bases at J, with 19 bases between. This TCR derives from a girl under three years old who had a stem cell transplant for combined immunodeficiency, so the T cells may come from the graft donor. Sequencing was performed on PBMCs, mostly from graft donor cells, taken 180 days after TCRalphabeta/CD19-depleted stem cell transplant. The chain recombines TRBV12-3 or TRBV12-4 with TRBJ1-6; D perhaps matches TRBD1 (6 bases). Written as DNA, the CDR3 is TGTGCCAGCACTTCCGCCGGGGGGGCCTCTAATTCACCCCTCCACTTT. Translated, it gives CASTSAGGASNSPLHF.